This is a list of T cell receptor beta chains from one sample in a study of immune characterization of retroperitoneal liposarcoma. TCRdb reprocessed the PCR reads via MiXCR and lists one record per CDR3 protein. The sample contains about 19,000 distinct CDR3 sequences, under 45% of which appear only once. Sequencing was done on a sample of blood. All receptors come from a male donor with retroperitoneal liposarcoma. Both conserved end residues are part of each CDR3. The D gene is left open where the match is weak. Some rows have no size entry. The others give once, few or many, or a class for an expanded clone.

>.|TRBV11-1|medium-sized|TRBJ2-1
CASSLEGEQFF
TGTGCCAGCAGCTTAGAAGGTGAGCAGTTCTTC
>.|TRBV6-1|many|TRBJ2-1
CASSLRAVETQFF
TGTGCCAGCAGTTTGAGGGCGGTGGAGACCCAGTTCTTC
>TRBD2|TRBV12-3/TRBV12-4|medium-sized|TRBJ2-1
CASSSERGGGDEQFF
TGTGCCAGCAGTTCCGAGCGGGGGGGGGGCGATGAGCAGTTCTTC
>TRBD2|TRBV6-1|.|TRBJ2-1
CASSVGTSGNNEQFF
TGTGCCAGCAGTGTAGGGACTAGCGGAAACAATGAGCAGTTCTTC
>.|TRBV24-1|many|TRBJ2-1
CATSEVGGGEQFF
TGTGCCACCAGTGAAGTCGGTGGGGGCGAGCAGTTCTTC
>.|TRBV12-3/TRBV12-4|.|TRBJ2-5
CASSSTDLQYF
TGTGCCAGCAGTTCCACAGACCTGCAGTACTTC
>TRBD2|TRBV12-3/TRBV12-4|.|TRBJ2-3
CATGAGVTDTQYF
TGTGCCACCGGCGCGGGGGTCACAGATACGCAGTATTTT
>TRBD2|TRBV7-8|.|TRBJ2-5
CASSLSVETGGGHQF
TGTGCTAGCAGCTTAAGCGTGGAAACGGGGGGGGGCCACCAGTTC
>TRBD2|TRBV7-2|medium-sized|TRBJ2-3
CASSLGGLAGDAQYF
TGTGCCAGCAGCTTAGGGGGGCTAGCGGGAGACGCGCAGTATTTT
>.|TRBV27|.|TRBJ2-7
CASSIRDGRQQYF
TGTGCCAGCAGTATTAGGGACGGGAGACAGCAGTACTTC
>.|TRBV6-1|medium-sized|TRBJ2-1
CASNPGVAYEQFF
TGTGCCAGCAATCCCGGCGTCGCCTACGAGCAGTTCTTC
>.|TRBV6-1|many|TRBJ2-7
CASSLPHGMTYEQYF
TGTGCCAGCAGTCTTCCCCACGGGATGACCTACGAGCAGTACTTC
>.|TRBV12-3/TRBV12-4|many|TRBJ2-4
CASSLPSLARGTKNIQYF
TGTGCCAGCAGTTTACCCTCTCTAGCGAGGGGTACCAAAAACATTCAGTACTTC
>.|TRBV6-1|.|TRBJ2-7
CASTLKGGAGRYF
TGTGCCAGCACTCTGAAGGGGGGGGCAGGGCGATACTTC
>TRBD1|TRBV7-2|few|TRBJ1-4
CASSPQGGEKLFF
TGTGCCAGCAGCCCCCAGGGGGGTGAAAAACTGTTTTTT
>TRBD1|TRBV6-4|.|TRBJ2-1
CASSEGQGGYDEQFF
TGTGCCAGCAGTGAAGGACAGGGTGGGTATGATGAGCAGTTCTTC
>TRBD2|TRBV6-1|medium-sized|TRBJ2-3
CASSSGLAATDTQYF
TGTGCCAGCAGTTCAGGACTAGCGGCCACAGATACGCAGTATTTT
>TRBD2|TRBV11-3|many|TRBJ2-5
CASSFLAGGQETQYF
TGTGCCAGCAGTTTCCTAGCGGGAGGACAAGAGACCCAGTACTTC
>.|TRBV6-1|medium-sized|TRBJ1-2
CASKAQRDGGDTF
TGTGCCAGCAAGGCCCAGAGAGACGGGGGAGACACCTTC
>.|TRBV11-3|.|TRBJ2-1
CASTVVGGSLETQFF
TGTGCCAGCACCGTTGTTGGGGGCTCGTTAGAGACCCAGTTCTTC